These 26 T cell receptor beta chains came from one sample sequenced in a study of cytomegalovirus exposure and HLA in healthy donors. The data were produced by immunoSEQ multiplex PCR, yet TCRdb's version contains in-frame clones alone and is incomplete. The sample includes 95,000 to 120,000 clones, approximately 95% of them seen just once. Sequencing was done on a sample of PBMCs. These receptors were taken from a woman aged 18-35 years in good health and CMV-seronegative.

This chain joins TRBV18 and TRBJ2-7; 7 bases are a match to TRBD2. The V gene end was trimmed by 1 base and the J gene end by 3 bases; junction bases not matched to a gene: 6. The CDR3 loop spans 15 amino acids. Germline loops: CDR1 KGHSH, CDR2 LQKENI. The CDR3 reads CASSPLGAGVYEQYF. The CDR3 DNA reads TGTGCCAGCTCACCACTTGGGGCGGGGGTCTACGAGCAGTACTTC.

The chain combines TRBV29-1 with TRBJ2-3, with 10 bases lining up with TRBD2. The CDR3 contains 17 residues. Germline CDR1 reads SQVTM; CDR2 reads ANQGSEA. The V and J ends lost 5 bases and 2 bases, in that order; junction bases with no gene match: 13. The CDR3 loop is CSVPPLGLAGATDTQYF. As DNA, the CDR3 is TGCAGCGTTCCGCCACTGGGGCTAGCGGGGGCCACAGATACGCAGTATTTT.

The CDR3 protein is CASSKQGRDQPQHF. CDR3 nucleotides: TGTGCCAGCAGCAAACAGGGTCGGGATCAGCCCCAGCATTTT. The V call is TRBV7-9, the J call TRBJ1-5; D may be TRBD1 (6 bases). The CDR3 length is 14 residues. V lost 5 bases and J lost 5, with 13 bases in between. CDR1 and CDR2 from the germline V gene are SEHNR and FQNEAQ (reference sequence).

The chain uses TRBV4-2 and TRBJ1-2; the D is unclear. Germline loops: CDR1 LGHNA, CDR2 YNFKEQ. With 0 bases removed from V and 7 bases from J, the gap between germline ends came to 6 bases. The CDR3 is 12 residues long. CDR3: CASSQDRSGYTF. The DNA for the CDR3 is TGTGCCAGCAGCCAAGATCGGAGTGGCTACACCTTC.

This sequence joins TRBV5-4 and TRBJ1-2; tentatively, D is TRBD1 (6 bases). V lost 3 bases and J 7 bases, leaving 16 bases between the germline ends. CDR3 length: 14 amino acids. The germline CDR1 and CDR2 sequences are SGHNT and YYREEE (reference sequence). CDR3 sequence reads: CASSYGPRGGGYTF. In DNA, the CDR3 is TGTGCCAGCAGCTATGGGCCGCGAGGGGGTGGCTACACCTTC.

The chain employs TRBV4-3 and TRBJ1-1; 9 bases fit TRBD1. CDR3 length equals 14 residues. The germline V gene encodes CDR1 LGHNA and CDR2 YSLEER. V shed 3 bases and J 7 bases; nucleotides not matched to a gene: 6. DNA of the CDR3: TGCGCCAGCAGCCACCAGGGGGACAGGGTTGAAGCTTTCTTT. This gives the protein CASSHQGDRVEAFF.

V is TRBV28 and J is TRBJ2-7, with TRBD1 matching 7 bases. Germline loops: CDR1 MDHEN, CDR2 SYDVKM. The V segment lost 2 bases and the J segment 2 bases; nucleotides outside the gene matches: 3. CDR3 length: 14 amino acids. The CDR3 DNA sequence: TGTGCCAGCAGTTTACCGGGACAGACCTACGAGCAGTACTTC. Translating it yields CASSLPGQTYEQYF.

The chain recombines TRBV6-5 with TRBJ1-2, with D perhaps TRBD1 (5 bases). Trimming left V 0 bases short and J 3 bases short, with 11 bases between. CDR3 length: 15 residues. Per the germline V gene, CDR1 is MNHEY and CDR2 is SVGAGI. DNA for the CDR3: TGTGCCAGCAGTTACTCTCCAGGGTTAGACTATGGCTACACCTTC. Translating gives CASSYSPGLDYGYTF.

The chain is built from TRBV6-1 and TRBJ1-6; 7 nucleotides line up with TRBD1. Trimming took 5 bases from V and 5 from J; bases not matched to a gene: 3. The CDR3 loop spans 14 amino acids. Germline V gene lookup returns CDR1 MNHNS and CDR2 SASEGT. The chain's CDR3 is CASSSGTDNSPLHF. CDR3 bases: TGTGCCAGCAGTTCGGGGACAGATAATTCACCCCTCCACTTT.

The V call is TRBV19, the J call TRBJ1-2, with TRBD1 matching over 7 bases. V trimming: 5 bases; J trimming: 4 bases; junction bases outside the gene matches: 7. Germline CDR1 reads LNHDA; CDR2 reads SQIVND (reference sequence). The CDR3 covers 14 residues. CDR3 loop: CASSFPGQTYGYTF. CDR3 bases: TGTGCCAGTAGTTTCCCGGGACAGACCTATGGCTACACCTTC.

J is TRBJ2-3 and V is TRBV7-3; D perhaps matches TRBD2 (6 bases). The germline V and J ends were trimmed by 5 bases and 3 bases, with 18 bases remaining between them. Germline assignment: CDR1 SGHTA and CDR2 FQGTGA. The CDR3 is 16 residues long. The CDR3 reads CASSPRGVLATDTQYF. The CDR3 DNA reads as TGTGCCAGCAGCCCAAGAGGGGTGCTAGCGACAGATACGCAGTATTTT.

The sample holds one count of this clone. The chain joins TRBV18 to TRBJ2-5, with TRBD2 identical over 9 bases. Trimming took 3 bases from V and 1 from J; bases not matched to a gene: 9. The germline CDR1 and CDR2 sequences are KGHSH and LQKENI. The CDR3 contains 17 residues. The CDR3 DNA is TGTGCCAGCTCACCCCAAAGGACTAGCGTCACCCAAGAGACCCAGTACTTC. Translated: CASSPQRTSVTQETQYF.

This chain joins TRBV30 and TRBJ2-7; D possibly corresponds to TRBD1 (6 bases). Trimming took 4 bases from V and 4 from J, leaving 11 bases between them. The CDR3 length is 12 residues. The germline gives CDR1 GTSNPN, CDR2 SVGIG (reference sequence). This CDR3 reads CAWKGDHYEQYF. The DNA of the CDR3 is TGTGCCTGGAAGGGGGATCATTACGAGCAGTACTTC.

The CDR3 DNA sequence: TGTGCCAGCAGCGTAGGGACAGGGAGTCGCACCGGGGAGCTGTTTTTT. Protein: CASSVGTGSRTGELFF. The chain links TRBV9 to TRBJ2-2, with 8 bases matching TRBD1. Trimming at V came to 0 bases and at J to 4 bases, leaving 5 bases not matched to a gene. The CDR3 contains 16 residues. The V gene's germline CDR1 is SGDLS and CDR2 YYNGEE.

The rearrangement uses TRBV7-9 and TRBJ1-1; D is possibly TRBD1 (6 bases). The ends were cut back, 7 bases at V and 4 bases at J, with 16 bases in the middle. Germline lookup yields CDR1 SEHNR and CDR2 FQNEAQ (reference sequence). The CDR3 is 14 amino acids. The CDR3 reads CASTTPGGATEAFF. The CDR3 coding sequence is TGTGCCAGCACCACACCTGGGGGGGCCACTGAAGCTTTCTTT.

The rearrangement joins TRBV9 to TRBJ2-5; 10 bases map to TRBD2. Germline V gene data show CDR1 as SGDLS and CDR2 as YYNGEE. J gave up 4 bases and V 0 bases, and 6 bases lay outside the gene matches. The CDR3 covers 16 residues. CDR3 DNA sequence: TGTGCCAGCAGCGTAGGCGCTAGCGGGGGACCAGAGACCCAGTACTTC. Translated, it gives CASSVGASGGPETQYF.

The chain employs TRBV2 and TRBJ2-5; the D gene is possibly TRBD2 (6 bases). Germline loops: CDR1 SNHLY, CDR2 FYNNEI. CDR3 length: 14 residues. Trimming cost V 6 bases and J 4 bases, with 15 bases left between them. CDR3: CASRATGVRETQYF. The CDR3 DNA is TGTGCCAGCAGGGCCACGGGGGTTAGAGAGACCCAGTACTTC.

This sequence joins TRBV5-6 and TRBJ2-7; 8 bases are shared with TRBD1. V trimming: 4 bases; J trimming: 1 base; junction bases outside the gene matches: 4. The germline V gene has CDR1 SGHDT and CDR2 YYEEEE. The length of the CDR3 is 14 residues. The CDR3 DNA reads as TGTGCCAGCAGCCGGACAGGGAGATCCTACGAGCAGTACTTC. It yields the protein CASSRTGRSYEQYF.

V and J are TRBV15 and TRBJ1-4, with D perhaps TRBD1 (6 bases). CDR1 is LNHNV and CDR2 is YYDKDF in the germline V gene (reference sequence). V was trimmed by 1 base and J by 4 bases, leaving 13 bases between them. The CDR3 extends over 16 amino acids. CDR3 sequence reads: CATSRASTGLNEKLFF. The CDR3 bases are TGTGCCACCAGCAGAGCGAGTACAGGGCTTAATGAAAAACTGTTTTTT. Supplemented by reference TRBV15 and TRBJ1-4, the full variable domain reads DAMVIQNPRYQVTQFGKPVTLSCSQTLNHNVMYWYQQKSSQAPKLLFHYYDKDFNNEADTPDNFQSRRPNTSFCFLDIRSPGLGDTAMYLCATSRASTGLNEKLFFGSGTQLSVL.

This chain uses TRBV2 with TRBJ2-3; 10 nucleotides line up with TRBD2. The germline CDR1 and CDR2 sequences are SNHLY and FYNNEI. With 6 bases clipped from V and 10 bases from J, the junction kept 10 bases outside the gene matches. This CDR3 is 14 amino acids long. CDR3 sequence reads: CASRIGLAAGPQYF. The CDR3 DNA is TGTGCCAGCAGAATCGGACTAGCGGCAGGTCCGCAGTATTTT.

The rearrangement uses TRBV5-1 and TRBJ1-1; 8 positions agree with TRBD1. Unmatched junction bases numbered 13, after V lost 5 bases and J lost 7 bases. The CDR3 spans 15 residues. Per germline, CDR1 SGHRS and CDR2 YFSETQ. The CDR3 reads CASSFQGAANGEAFF. The DNA of the CDR3 is TGCGCCAGCAGTTTTCAGGGGGCAGCGAATGGTGAAGCTTTCTTT.

This sequence joins TRBV5-5 and TRBJ2-2; TRBD2 aligns across 9 bases. V gave up 6 bases and J gave up 0 bases; unmatched junction bases: 6. The germline V gene encodes CDR1 SGHKS and CDR2 YYEKEE (reference sequence). The length of the CDR3 is 16 residues. As DNA, the CDR3 is TGTGCCAGCATTCGTAGCGGGGGAACGAACACCGGGGAGCTGTTTTTT. It codes for CASIRSGGTNTGELFF. The full variable domain, in which reference TRBV5-5 and TRBJ2-2 provide the parts outside the CDR3, is DAGVTQSPTHLIKTRGQQVTLRCSPISGHKSVSWYQQVLGQGPQFIFQYYEKEERGRGNFPDRFSARQFPNYSSELNVNALLLGDSALYLCASIRSGGTNTGELFFGEGSRLTVL.

The chain uses TRBV15 and TRBJ1-1; 9 positions match TRBD1. With V trimmed by 1 base and J by 4 bases, 7 bases remained unmatched. Germline values: CDR1 LNHNV, CDR2 YYDKDF (reference sequence). The CDR3 is made up of 16 amino acids. The CDR3 here is CATSRGTGVGGTEAFF. The CDR3 DNA follows: TGTGCCACCAGCAGAGGGACAGGGGTCGGCGGCACTGAAGCTTTCTTT.

J is TRBJ2-5 and V is TRBV7-9, with a possible D match to TRBD1 (6 bases). CDR1 is SEHNR and CDR2 is FQNEAQ in the germline V gene (reference sequence). This CDR3 region has 14 residues. V lost 1 base to trimming and J lost 2 bases, with 8 bases between them. This CDR3 is CASSLVGQQETQYF. CDR3 nucleotides: TGTGCCAGCAGCTTAGTAGGACAGCAAGAGACCCAGTACTTC.

V usage is TRBV18 and J usage is TRBJ2-7; 8 positions agree with TRBD1. The germline CDR1 and CDR2 sequences are KGHSH and LQKENI. CDR3 length equals 16 residues. V shed 5 bases, J shed 5 bases, and the junction held 14 bases outside the gene matches. This CDR3 is CASSTSPSRGQHEQYF. The CDR3 DNA sequence: TGTGCCAGCTCAACATCTCCGTCCAGGGGGCAACACGAGCAGTACTTC.

The genes are TRBV18 and TRBJ1-1, with D tentatively TRBD1 (5 bases). V was shortened by 6 bases and J by 1 base, with 15 bases between the two germline ends. The CDR3 runs 15 residues. The germline V gene encodes CDR1 KGHSH and CDR2 LQKENI. The CDR3 DNA is TGTGCCAGCTCTCTAGACAGCGCCAGGAACACTGAAGCTTTCTTT. Amino acid sequence: CASSLDSARNTEAFF.